The TCR beta chain described here comes from a study of OX40 agonist ivuxolimab in advanced cancers. Whole-study context: Those treated in dose escalation had hepatocellular carcinoma, melanoma, renal cell cancer or head and neck cancer. Study results and limitations: Expanded clones were, on average, more numerous among CD8+ T cells than CD4+.

The CDR3 runs to 14 residues. Germline V CDR1 and CDR2: LNHDA, SQIVND (reference sequence). Trimming removed 6 bases from V and 5 bases from J; junction bases left unmatched: 0. This clone was detected once. Its antigen is currently unknown. TCRdb's copy holds only in-frame clones and misses some; the assay was immunoSEQ multiplex PCR. Among tens of thousands of clones listed, roughly 88% were seen once. The V and J genes are TRBV19 and TRBJ2-1; TRBD2 matches at 14 bases. This clonotype was sampled from an adult with an advanced solid tumor such as melanoma, head and neck, liver or kidney cancer. The sample consisted of CD4+ or CD8+ T cells sorted from blood, taken in a trial of the OX40 agonist ivuxolimab. The chain's CDR3 is CASRGLAGDNEQFF. The CDR3 region has the DNA TGTGCCAGTAGGGGACTAGCGGGGGACAATGAGCAGTTCTTC.